The rows below give T cell receptor beta chains drawn from one sample of a study of spatial heterogeneity in lung cancer. One entry per CDR3 protein, called by TCRdb with MiXCR from the 5' RACE reads. Of tens of thousands of distinct CDR3 sequences detected, roughly 5.6% appear once; the ten largest clones hold roughly 27%. The input for sequencing was PBMCs, taken at surgery. The receptors shown here come from a female donor with early-stage non-small cell lung cancer. CDR3s include the opening cysteine and the closing phenylalanine or tryptophan. D genes are given only for firm matches. Not all rows give a size; the values are once, few, many and, for expanded clones, a class.

J,D,V,size,CDR3,DNA
TRBJ2-1,-,TRBV19,few,CASSSQSSYNEQFF,TGTGCCAGTAGTTCCCAAAGCTCCTACAATGAGCAGTTCTTC
TRBJ2-2,-,TRBV12-5,many,CASGLNTGELFF,TGTGCTAGTGGTTTGAACACCGGGGAGCTGTTTTTT
TRBJ1-1,-,TRBV27,many,CASSPTRSGRIVAFF,TGTGCCAGCAGTCCGACCAGGTCAGGGCGGATCGTAGCTTTCTTT
TRBJ2-5,TRBD2,TRBV20-1,many,CSARDLFAGDQETQYF,TGCAGTGCTAGAGATCTCTTTGCGGGGGACCAAGAGACCCAGTACTTC
TRBJ2-5,TRBD1,TRBV5-6,many,CASSLRQGKGLETQYF,TGTGCCAGCAGCTTAAGACAGGGGAAGGGCCTTGAGACCCAGTACTTC
TRBJ1-2,-,TRBV5-1,many,CASSLEVAVSGYTF,TGCGCCAGCAGCTTGGAGGTAGCGGTGAGTGGCTACACCTTC
TRBJ1-1,TRBD1,TRBV6-6,many,CASSPDRGDTEAFF,TGTGCCAGCAGTCCGGACAGGGGGGACACTGAAGCTTTCTTT
TRBJ2-6,-,TRBV27,-,CASSPQGISGANVLTF,TGTGCCAGCAGTCCGCAGGGTATATCGGGGGCCAACGTCCTGACTTTC
TRBJ1-2,-,TRBV4-2,many,CASSQDPTTSGYGYTF,TGTGCCAGCAGCCAAGATCCCACGACTAGTGGCTATGGCTACACCTTC
TRBJ2-1,-,TRBV29-1,many,CSVHAWRGDEQFF,TGCAGCGTTCACGCCTGGAGAGGGGATGAGCAGTTCTTC
TRBJ2-7,TRBD1,TRBV5-6,many,CASSSGTGVSYEQYF,TGTGCCAGCAGCTCCGGGACAGGGGTCTCCTACGAGCAGTACTTC
TRBJ2-1,TRBD1,TRBV9,-,CASSVVWAGGYNEQFF,TGTGCCAGCAGCGTAGTGTGGGCAGGGGGATACAATGAGCAGTTCTTC
TRBJ2-1,-,TRBV7-2,-,CASSPRSGLYNEQFF,TGTGCCAGCAGCCCCCGGAGCGGGCTTTACAATGAGCAGTTCTTC
TRBJ1-3,-,TRBV7-8,many,CASSLGTSSGNTIYF,TGTGCCAGCAGCTTAGGGACGAGCTCTGGAAACACCATATATTTT
TRBJ1-2,-,TRBV27,few,CASSPLERLSYGYTF,TGTGCCAGCAGTCCTCTAGAACGGCTCTCCTATGGCTACACCTTC
TRBJ2-3,TRBD2,TRBV7-9,many,CASSQLAGGTDTQYF,TGTGCCAGCAGCCAACTAGCGGGGGGCACAGATACGCAGTATTTT
TRBJ2-3,TRBD2,TRBV3-1,many,CASSQGPLQSKRGRDTQYF,TGTGCCAGCAGCCAAGGACCCCTCCAGTCCAAGCGGGGGAGGGATACGCAGTATTTT
TRBJ1-1,-,TRBV7-6,many,CASSLFTGLAEAFF,TGTGCCAGCAGCTTATTTACGGGGTTGGCTGAAGCTTTCTTT
TRBJ2-4,-,TRBV3-1,-,CASSQDTGAKNIQYF,TGTGCCAGCAGCCAAGACACGGGAGCCAAAAACATTCAGTACTTC
TRBJ1-6,TRBD1,TRBV12-3/TRBV12-4,many,CASSFQGANSPLHF,TGTGCCAGCAGTTTTCAGGGGGCGAACTCACCCCTCCACTTT
TRBJ2-2,-,TRBV5-6,many,CASSGGPNTGELFF,TGTGCCAGCAGCGGCGGTCCGAACACCGGGGAGCTGTTTTTT
TRBJ2-5,-,TRBV7-9,many,CASSSPGTTQETQYF,TGTGCCAGCAGCTCCCCTGGCACTACTCAAGAGACCCAGTACTTC
TRBJ1-1,-,TRBV12-3/TRBV12-4,once,CASSSSTGAEAFF,TGTGCCAGCAGTTCCTCCACCGGCGCTGAAGCTTTCTTT
TRBJ2-3,TRBD2,TRBV10-3,few,CAIGTSSSTDTQYF,TGTGCCATCGGGACTAGCAGTAGCACAGATACGCAGTATTTT
TRBJ1-1,-,TRBV5-1,-,CASSPGRMNTEAFF,TGCGCCAGCAGCCCGGGACGGATGAACACTGAAGCTTTCTTT
TRBJ2-1,-,TRBV6-6,many,CASSPDDLYRAGEQFF,TGTGCCAGCAGTCCCGATGATCTCTACAGGGCCGGTGAGCAGTTCTTC
TRBJ1-1,-,TRBV25-1,many,CASSRAGEGTEAFF,TGTGCCAGCTCGAGGGCCGGGGAGGGCACTGAAGCTTTCTTT
TRBJ2-5,-,TRBV5-1,many,CASSLAPGAQETQYF,TGCGCCAGCAGCTTGGCGCCAGGCGCCCAAGAGACCCAGTACTTC
TRBJ1-4,-,TRBV5-5,many,CASSPWGGIANEKLFF,TGTGCCAGCAGCCCATGGGGGGGAATCGCTAATGAAAAACTGTTTTTT